The rows below give T cell receptor beta chains drawn from one sample of a study of T cell repertoires in cytomegalovirus infection. From the reads, TCRdb called clonotypes with MiXCR, one entry per CDR3 protein. The data show a few hundred thousand distinct CDR3 sequences, almost 40% seen once. No cognate antigen is known for these TCRs. Sequencing used cultured PBMCs, obtained from culture after CMV antigen stimulation. The receptors originated from a human donor in good health (CMV status not recorded). Some clones in this sample may be carry-over from other donors' samples. Both conserved end residues are part of each CDR3. D genes are given only for firm matches. Clone sizes are given selectively: once, few, many, or a class where the clone is expanded.

clone size	J gene	D gene	V gene	CDR3 protein	CDR3 DNA
.	TRBJ2-5	TRBD2	TRBV12-3/TRBV12-4	CASSPHPGAGGPETQYF	TGTGCCAGCAGTCCACATCCGGGAGCGGGGGGACCAGAGACCCAGTACTTC
many	TRBJ2-3	.	TRBV5-4	CASSSTYSLSTDTQYF	TGTGCCAGCAGCTCGACCTACTCGCTTAGCACAGATACGCAGTATTTT
few	TRBJ1-1	.	TRBV12-3/TRBV12-4	CASSTPGYGTEAFF	TGTGCCAGCAGCACCCCAGGGTATGGGACCGAAGCTTTCTTT
few	TRBJ2-1	.	TRBV6-6	CASSYDHSRAEQFF	TGTGCCAGCAGTTACGACCATAGTAGGGCTGAGCAGTTCTTC
.	TRBJ1-1	.	TRBV11-1	CASSLNGGDTEAFF	TGTGCCAGCAGCTTAAACGGGGGGGACACTGAAGCTTTCTTT
.	TRBJ1-5	TRBD1	TRBV5-4	CASSDGTGLNQPQHF	TGTGCCAGCAGCGATGGGACAGGGTTGAATCAGCCCCAGCATTTT
.	TRBJ2-1	.	TRBV7-8	CAVSRGIKPNEQFF	TGTGCCGTATCCCGGGGGATCAAACCCAATGAGCAGTTCTTC
few	TRBJ2-7	.	TRBV12-3/TRBV12-4	CASSLSPLYEQYF	TGTGCCAGCAGTTTATCTCCCCTCTACGAGCAGTACTTC
few	TRBJ2-3	.	TRBV20-1	CSARSYTDTQYF	TGCAGTGCTAGATCGTACACAGATACGCAGTATTTT
many	TRBJ2-3	.	TRBV7-2	CASSLEAGLRYF	TGTGCCAGCAGCTTAGAGGCGGGACTGAGGTATTTT
.	TRBJ2-7	.	TRBV7-9	CASSPKGRRPYEQYF	TGTGCCAGCAGCCCTAAGGGGCGGCGACCATACGAGCAGTACTTC
.	TRBJ2-7	TRBD2	TRBV28	CASSPRGGTRSYEQYF	TGTGCCAGCAGTCCCCGGGGGGGGACTCGCTCCTACGAGCAGTACTTC
.	TRBJ2-3	TRBD2	TRBV19	CASSLGTSGRGQYF	TGTGCCAGTAGTCTGGGGACTAGCGGGAGAGGGCAGTATTTT
.	TRBJ2-1	TRBD2	TRBV7-2	CASSSKRGGSYNEQFF	TGTGCCAGCAGCTCCAAGCGGGGGGGCTCCTACAATGAGCAGTTCTTC
few	TRBJ1-5	.	TRBV7-2	CASSLGPQPQHF	TGTGCCAGCAGCTTAGGGCCTCAGCCCCAGCATTTT
.	TRBJ2-7	TRBD2	TRBV7-2	CASSPPFTSGERRYEQYF	TGTGCCAGCAGCCCACCCTTTACTAGCGGGGAACGGCGCTACGAGCAGTACTTC
once	TRBJ1-1	.	TRBV19	CASSITVPIRSGVNTEAFF	TGTGCCAGTAGTATAACGGTACCCATACGCAGTGGGGTGAACACTGAAGCTTTCTTT
.	TRBJ2-5	.	TRBV6-6	CASTQVGTQETQYF	TGTGCCAGCACCCAGGTGGGCACACAAGAGACCCAGTACTTC
.	TRBJ2-7	.	TRBV6-5	CASSYSGLGHEQYF	TGTGCCAGCAGTTATTCCGGACTGGGACACGAGCAGTACTTC
.	TRBJ2-1	TRBD2	TRBV7-8	CASSLGLAGDSYNEQFF	TGTGCCAGCAGCTTAGGACTAGCGGGAGATTCCTACAATGAGCAGTTCTTC
.	TRBJ2-5	TRBD1	TRBV6-1	CASSKDRAVVETQYF	TGTGCCAGCAGTAAGGACAGGGCTGTTGTTGAGACCCAGTACTTC
.	TRBJ1-1	TRBD1	TRBV20-1	CSARFPDRVGTEAFF	TGCAGTGCTAGATTTCCTGACAGGGTAGGCACTGAAGCTTTCTTT
.	TRBJ1-4	.	TRBV2	CASSVYGTNEKLFF	TGTGCCAGCAGTGTGTATGGGACTAATGAAAAACTGTTTTTT
.	TRBJ1-1	TRBD1	TRBV12-3/TRBV12-4	CASSRAPGRGGTEAFF	TGTGCCAGCAGTAGGGCCCCAGGCAGGGGGGGCACTGAAGCTTTCTTT
.	TRBJ2-1	TRBD1	TRBV18	CASSPQGDAHEQFF	TGTGCCAGCTCACCTCAGGGGGACGCGCATGAGCAGTTCTTC
few	TRBJ2-1	TRBD2	TRBV7-8	CASTPGLAAYNEQFF	TGTGCCAGCACCCCTGGACTAGCGGCCTACAATGAGCAGTTCTTC
.	TRBJ2-1	.	TRBV5-1	CASSWTDSSYNEQFF	TGCGCCAGCAGCTGGACTGATAGCTCCTACAATGAGCAGTTCTTC
.	TRBJ1-1	.	TRBV11-2	CASSLGVDFFF	TGTGCCAGCAGCTTAGGAGTGGACTTCTTCTTT
few	TRBJ1-5	.	TRBV12-3/TRBV12-4	CASSLRGPEQPQHF	TGTGCCAGCAGTTTACGGGGGCCAGAGCAGCCCCAGCATTTT
.	TRBJ2-5	.	TRBV3-1	CASSYTGTPEETQYF	TGTGCCAGCAGCTATACCGGGACACCTGAAGAGACCCAGTACTTC
.	TRBJ1-1	.	TRBV7-2	CASSTGPANTEAFF	TGTGCCAGCAGCACGGGACCCGCGAACACTGAAGCTTTCTTT
.	TRBJ2-1	.	TRBV5-4	CASSLWTVGRQFF	TGTGCCAGCAGCCTGTGGACGGTAGGGAGGCAGTTCTTC
.	TRBJ1-5	.	TRBV6-6	CASTEGVGGGQPQHF	TGTGCCAGCACCGAAGGGGTAGGGGGAGGTCAGCCCCAGCATTTT
.	TRBJ2-7	.	TRBV6-2/TRBV6-3	CASSPGNTYEQYF	TGTGCCAGCAGCCCCGGGAATACCTACGAGCAGTACTTC
few	TRBJ2-5	.	TRBV20-1	CSARRGSTGLGETQYF	TGCAGTGCTAGGCGGGGTTCGACAGGTTTGGGAGAGACCCAGTACTTC
.	TRBJ2-7	.	TRBV28	CASRGPSTGEQYF	TGTGCCAGCAGGGGACCCTCGACGGGAGAGCAGTACTTC
.	TRBJ2-4	TRBD2	TRBV4-2	CASSQESSGGAKDIQYF	TGTGCCAGCAGCCAAGAGTCTAGCGGGGGGGCCAAGGACATTCAGTACTTC
.	TRBJ2-7	.	TRBV25-1	CASSEDGGFSYEQYF	TGTGCCAGCAGTGAAGATGGCGGTTTTTCCTACGAGCAGTACTTC
.	TRBJ1-1	.	TRBV19	CASKPRGRHTEAFF	TGTGCCAGTAAGCCTCGGGGGAGGCACACTGAAGCTTTCTTT